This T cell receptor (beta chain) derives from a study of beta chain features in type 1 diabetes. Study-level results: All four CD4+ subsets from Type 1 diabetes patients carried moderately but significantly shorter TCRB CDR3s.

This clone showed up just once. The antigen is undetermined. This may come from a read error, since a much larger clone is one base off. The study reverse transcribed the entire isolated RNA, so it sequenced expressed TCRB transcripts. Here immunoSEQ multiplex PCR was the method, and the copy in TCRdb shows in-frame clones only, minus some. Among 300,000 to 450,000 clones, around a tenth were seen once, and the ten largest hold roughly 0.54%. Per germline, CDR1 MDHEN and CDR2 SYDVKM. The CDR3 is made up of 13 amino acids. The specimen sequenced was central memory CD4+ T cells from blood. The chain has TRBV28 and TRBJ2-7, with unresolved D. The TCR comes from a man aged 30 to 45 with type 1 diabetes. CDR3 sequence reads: CVSSSLGTYEQYF. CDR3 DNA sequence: TGTGTCAGCAGTTCCCTCGGAACCTACGAGCAGTACTTC.